This TCR beta chain was obtained from a study of long-term antiretroviral therapy in people with HIV. The study, taken as a whole, reports: An increase in diversity followed ART, yet levels stayed below transplant donor controls. Pre-ART expanded clones dominated the repertoire at every time point.

This CDR3 region has 15 residues. V gave up 3 bases and J gave up 6 bases; unmatched junction bases: 5. Germline-derived CDR1 and CDR2 are LNHDA and SQIVND (reference sequence). Worth noting for this clone: Its antigen is still unknown.

Run at survey level, the immunoSEQ assay was version v3.0. Some clones are missing from TCRdb's copy, which holds only in-frame ones; the method was immunoSEQ multiplex PCR. The sample yields more than 15,000 clones, over 70% seen once. The sequenced sample was unsorted PBMCs, obtained 1.5 years before starting antiretroviral therapy. This chain links TRBV19 with TRBJ1-6; 7 bases match TRBD1. The receptor was isolated from a woman between 50 and 59 years old with HIV. CDR3 protein: CASSMARGFNSPLHF. The CDR3 DNA reads as TGTGCCAGTAGTATGGCCAGGGGGTTTAATTCACCCCTCCACTTT.